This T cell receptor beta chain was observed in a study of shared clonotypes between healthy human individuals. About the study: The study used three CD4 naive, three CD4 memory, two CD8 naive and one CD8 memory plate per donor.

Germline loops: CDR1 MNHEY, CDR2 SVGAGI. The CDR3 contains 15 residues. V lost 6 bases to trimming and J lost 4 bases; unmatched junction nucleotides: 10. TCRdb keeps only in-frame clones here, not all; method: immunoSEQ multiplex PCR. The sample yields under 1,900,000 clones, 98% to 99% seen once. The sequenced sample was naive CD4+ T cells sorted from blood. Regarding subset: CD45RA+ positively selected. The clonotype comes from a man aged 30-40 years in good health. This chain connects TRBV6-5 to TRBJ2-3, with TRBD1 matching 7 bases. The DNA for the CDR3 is TGTGCCAGCAGCTACCGGGACAGAGGGGCAGATACGCAGTATTTT. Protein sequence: CASSYRDRGADTQYF.